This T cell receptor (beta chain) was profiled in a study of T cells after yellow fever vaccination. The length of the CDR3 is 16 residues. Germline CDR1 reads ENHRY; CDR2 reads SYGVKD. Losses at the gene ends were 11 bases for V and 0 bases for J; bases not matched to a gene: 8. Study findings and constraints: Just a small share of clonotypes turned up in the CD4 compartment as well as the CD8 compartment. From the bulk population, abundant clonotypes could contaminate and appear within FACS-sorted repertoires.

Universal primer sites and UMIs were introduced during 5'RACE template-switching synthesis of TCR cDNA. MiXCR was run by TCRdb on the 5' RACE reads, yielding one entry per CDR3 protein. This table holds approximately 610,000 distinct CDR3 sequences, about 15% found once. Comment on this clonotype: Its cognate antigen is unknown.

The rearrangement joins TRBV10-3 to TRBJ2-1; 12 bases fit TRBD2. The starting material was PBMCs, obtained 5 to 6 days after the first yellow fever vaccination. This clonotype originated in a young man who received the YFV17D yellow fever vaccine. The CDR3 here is CAATSGGASSYNEQFF. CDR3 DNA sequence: TGTGCCGCGACTAGCGGGGGCGCGAGCTCCTACAATGAGCAGTTCTTC.